This entry lists 23 T cell receptor beta chains sequenced from one sample in a study of shared clonotypes between healthy human individuals. CD45RO-negative cells were positively selected for CCR7, leaving out terminally differentiated effector memory CD45RA+ cells. Generated by immunoSEQ multiplex PCR, the TCRdb table keeps only in-frame clones and is missing some. In the table there are about 1,800,000 clones, just under 95% of which are singletons. The material sequenced was naive CD8+ T cells sorted from blood. These receptor sequences come from a man in his late teens or twenties in good health.

The rearrangement joins TRBV13 to TRBJ2-1, with 9 bases aligning to TRBD1. The V gene end was trimmed by 4 bases and the J gene end by 7 bases; junction bases not matched to a gene: 8. The CDR3 length is 15 residues. Germline lookup yields CDR1 PRHDT and CDR2 FYEKMQ (reference sequence). DNA of the CDR3: TGTGCCAGCAGCTCACCGGGACAGGGAATGAATGAGCAGTTCTTC. Amino acid sequence: CASSSPGQGMNEQFF.

The chain joins TRBV30 to TRBJ2-3; D is possibly TRBD2 (5 bases). This CDR3 spans 11 amino acids. V was shortened by 5 bases and J by 6 bases, with 9 bases between the two germline ends. Germline V lookup: CDR1 GTSNPN, CDR2 SVGIG (reference sequence). DNA for the CDR3: TGTGCCTGGGGAACGGGGGATACGCAGTATTTT. Translating gives CAWGTGDTQYF.

Turning to this clone: This CDR3 is also generated by other DNA sequences in the sample. V and J are TRBV27 and TRBJ2-1, with D perhaps given as TRBD1 or TRBD2 (5 bases each). CDR1 and CDR2 from the germline V gene are MNHEY and SMNVEV (reference sequence). This CDR3 region has 14 residues. Trimming stripped 3 bases from V and 4 bases from J, with 10 bases between. The CDR3 loop reads CASSFQGAYNEQFF. The DNA of the CDR3 is TGTGCCAGCAGTTTTCAGGGAGCTTACAATGAGCAGTTCTTC.

The genes are TRBV27 and TRBJ2-7; weak D call: TRBD2 (5 bases). V was shortened by 6 bases and J by 5 bases, with 11 bases between the two germline ends. This CDR3 is built from 12 residues. Germline assignment: CDR1 MNHEY and CDR2 SMNVEV (reference sequence). The CDR3 DNA follows: TGTGCCAGCAGCTCCATCGGGGACGAGCAGTACTTC. This translates into CASSSIGDEQYF.

The CDR3, as DNA: TGTGCCAGCAGTTCCATGGCAGTATCCTACGAGCAGTACTTC. Encoded protein: CASSSMAVSYEQYF. V and J are TRBV27 and TRBJ2-7; no reliable D call. Trimming pared 4 bases from V and 1 base from J, leaving 11 bases between. The CDR3 is made up of 14 amino acids. Germline V CDR1 and CDR2: MNHEY, SMNVEV (reference sequence).

This clone was detected only once. The chain couples TRBV5-6 to TRBJ2-3; the D is unclear. The CDR3 is 15 amino acids. Per germline, CDR1 SGHDT and CDR2 YYEEEE. V was cut by 0 bases and J by 1 base, with 9 bases left in between. This CDR3 is CASSLGGHGTDTQYF. The CDR3 bases are TGTGCCAGCAGCTTGGGGGGTCATGGCACAGATACGCAGTATTTT.

The chain employs TRBV7-9 and TRBJ1-1; 12 bases align to TRBD1. Germline V gene lookup returns CDR1 SEHNR and CDR2 FQNEAQ (reference sequence). V lost 1 base, J lost 10 bases, and 4 bases stayed unmatched. This CDR3 region has 14 residues. DNA of the CDR3: TGTGCCAGCAGCTTAGGGGACAGGGGGCAAGGAGCTTTCTTT. Residues: CASSLGDRGQGAFF. Variable domain in full (rest from reference TRBV7-9 and TRBJ1-1): DTGVSQNPRHKITKRGQNVTFRCDPISEHNRLYWYRQTLGQGPEFLTYFQNEAQLEKSRLLSDRFSAERPKGSFSTLEIQRTEQGDSAMYLCASSLGDRGQGAFFGQGTRLTVV.

The chain uses TRBV5-4 and TRBJ1-2; D might be TRBD1 (5 bases). V was cut by 4 bases and J by 3 bases, with 22 bases left in between. The CDR3 extends over 17 amino acids. Germline assignment: CDR1 SGHNT and CDR2 YYREEE (reference sequence). This CDR3 reads CASSPPGGYGSDYGYTF. CDR3 sequence (DNA): TGTGCCAGCAGCCCGCCGGGGGGATATGGAAGTGACTATGGCTACACCTTC. Full variable domain (missing parts from reference TRBV5-4 and TRBJ1-2): ETGVTQSPTHLIKTRGQQVTLRCSSQSGHNTVSWYQQALGQGPQFIFQYYREEENGRGNFPPRFSGLQFPNYSSELNVNALELDDSALYLCASSPPGGYGSDYGYTFGSGTRLTVV.

The rearrangement uses TRBV9 and TRBJ2-3, with 9 bases that match TRBD2. The CDR3 runs 15 residues. V shed 0 bases, J shed 5 bases, and the junction held 4 bases outside the gene matches. From germline, CDR1 is SGDLS and CDR2 YYNGEE. CDR3 amino acids: CASSVVLAGRDTQYF. DNA for the CDR3: TGTGCCAGCAGCGTAGTCCTAGCGGGACGAGATACGCAGTATTTT.

The chain couples TRBV6-6 to TRBJ2-5; D is possibly TRBD1 (8 bases). Germline V gives CDR1 MNHNY, CDR2 SVGAGI (reference sequence). This CDR3 contains 13 residues. V dropped 9 bases and J dropped 5 bases, with 16 bases sitting between them. CDR3 loop: CARGGQGAETQYF. CDR3 coding DNA: TGTGCCAGGGGGGGGCAGGGGGCTGAGACCCAGTACTTC.

In this sample, this clone turned up once. V gene TRBV5-8 combines with J gene TRBJ2-1; D is possibly TRBD2 (5 bases). Trimming stripped 4 bases from V and 6 bases from J, with 14 bases between. Per germline, CDR1 SGHTS and CDR2 YDEGEE. The CDR3 is made up of 14 amino acids. The DNA of the CDR3 is TGTGCCAGCAGCCCAGCGGTGGGGTCCAATGAGCAGTTCTTC. This encodes CASSPAVGSNEQFF. Filled out from reference TRBV5-8 and TRBJ2-1, the complete variable domain reads EAGVTQSPTHLIKTRGQQATLRCSPISGHTSVYWYQQALGLGLQFLLWYDEGEERNRGNFPPRFSGRQFPNYSSELNVNALELEDSALYLCASSPAVGSNEQFFGPGTRLTVL.

The rearrangement uses TRBV2 and TRBJ2-2; D not certain. The CDR3 runs 11 residues. CDR1 and CDR2 (germline): SNHLY, FYNNEI. The V gene lost 5 bases and the J gene lost 6 bases, with 4 bases spanning the gap. CDR3 sequence reads: CASSLAGELFF. As DNA, the CDR3 is TGTGCCAGCAGTTTAGCCGGGGAGCTGTTTTTT. The whole variable domain, remainder taken from reference TRBV2 and TRBJ2-2, is EPEVTQTPSHQVTQMGQEVILRCVPISNHLYFYWYRQILGQKVEFLVSFYNNEISEKSEIFDDQFSVERPDGSNFTLKIRSTKLEDSAMYFCASSLAGELFFGEGSRLTVL.

The chain carries TRBV27 and TRBJ2-5; D tentatively reads TRBD1 or TRBD2 (5 bases each). V lost 7 bases and J 0 bases, leaving 15 bases between the germline ends. This CDR3 has 15 residues. Germline CDR1 reads MNHEY; CDR2 reads SMNVEV (reference sequence). CDR3 sequence: CASTRRWGNQETQYF. The CDR3 nucleotides read TGTGCCAGCACGAGGCGATGGGGGAACCAAGAGACCCAGTACTTC.

This chain joins TRBV7-9 and TRBJ2-7, with D possibly being TRBD1 (5 bases). With 5 bases removed from V and 6 bases from J, the gap between germline ends came to 11 bases. Germline CDR1 reads SEHNR; CDR2 reads FQNEAQ (reference sequence). The CDR3 covers 12 residues. The CDR3: CASSHRTLEQYF. The CDR3 DNA sequence: TGTGCCAGCAGCCACAGGACCCTCGAGCAGTACTTC. Based on the CDR3 plus reference TRBV7-9 and TRBJ2-7, the full variable domain is DTGVSQNPRHKITKRGQNVTFRCDPISEHNRLYWYRQTLGQGPEFLTYFQNEAQLEKSRLLSDRFSAERPKGSFSTLEIQRTEQGDSAMYLCASSHRTLEQYFGPGTRLTVT.

In nucleotides, the CDR3 is TGTGCCAGCAAATCAATCGGTCAGGGGGTCGGAGAGACCCAGTACTTC. Amino acid sequence: CASKSIGQGVGETQYF. This chain links TRBV2 with TRBJ2-5; 7 bases agree with TRBD1. With 7 bases clipped from V and 4 bases from J, the junction kept 15 bases outside the gene matches. CDR3 length: 16 residues. Germline V gives CDR1 SNHLY, CDR2 FYNNEI.

Note on this clone: The sample holds other DNA sequences that translate to the same CDR3. V is TRBV19 and J is TRBJ2-7, with 9 positions matching TRBD1. From germline, CDR1 is LNHDA and CDR2 SQIVND (reference sequence). V lost 5 bases to trimming and J lost 1 base; unmatched junction nucleotides: 3. This CDR3 spans 14 amino acids. This chain's CDR3 is CASSGTGWSYEQYF. CDR3 coding DNA: TGTGCCAGTAGTGGGACAGGGTGGTCCTACGAGCAGTACTTC. The whole variable domain, remainder taken from reference TRBV19 and TRBJ2-7, is DGGITQSPKYLFRKEGQNVTLSCEQNLNHDAMYWYRQDPGQGLRLIYYSQIVNDFQKGDIAEGYSVSREKKESFPLTVTSAQKNPTAFYLCASSGTGWSYEQYFGPGTRLTVT.

A remark on this clone: Distinct nucleotide sequences in the sample also encode this CDR3. The chain combines TRBV27 with TRBJ1-6; no clear D gene. Trimming removed 0 bases at V and 7 bases at J, with 4 bases between. CDR3 length equals 13 residues. The V gene's germline CDR1 is MNHEY and CDR2 SMNVEV (reference sequence). The CDR3 DNA sequence: TGTGCCAGCAGTTTATCCCCGAATTCACCCCTCCACTTT. Protein product: CASSLSPNSPLHF.

The chain uses TRBV28 and TRBJ1-6, with 8 bases fitting TRBD1. Germline V lookup: CDR1 MDHEN, CDR2 SYDVKM. The CDR3 is 13 amino acids. V dropped 10 bases and J dropped 11; count of bases not matched to a gene: 10. CDR3 DNA: TGTGCCACTTCCGACGGGACAGGCCCACCCCTCCACTTT. As protein: CATSDGTGPPLHF.

The J gene is TRBJ2-5, the V gene TRBV7-9, with 11 bases lining up with TRBD2. This CDR3 has 16 amino acids. The J segment lost 4 bases and the V segment lost 0 bases, leaving 4 bases of the junction unmatched. CDR1 is SEHNR and CDR2 is FQNEAQ in the germline V gene (reference sequence). CDR3: CASSLATSGRGETQYF. In DNA form, the CDR3 reads TGTGCCAGCAGCTTAGCAACTAGCGGGAGAGGAGAGACCCAGTACTTC.

Note on this clone: Other DNA sequences in this specimen translate into the identical CDR3. The chain is built from TRBV7-2 and TRBJ2-7; unclear D gene. Looked up from germline, CDR1 is SGHTA and CDR2 is FQGNSA. This CDR3 region has 13 residues. The V and J ends lost 1 base and 4 bases respectively, with 8 bases between them. Here the CDR3 DNA reads TGTGCCAGCAGCTTAGATCCCGGTTACGAGCAGTACTTC. Its protein is CASSLDPGYEQYF.

The chain uses TRBV11-1 and TRBJ1-1; D is unclear. The V and J ends lost 3 bases and 2 bases respectively, with 7 bases between them. The germline V gene has CDR1 SGHAT and CDR2 FQDESV (reference sequence). CDR3 length: 13 residues. The CDR3 spells CASSFEGNTEAFF. CDR3 bases: TGTGCCAGCAGCTTCGAGGGTAACACTGAAGCTTTCTTT. Using reference TRBV11-1 and TRBJ1-1 for the parts outside the CDR3, the full variable domain is EAEVAQSPRYKITEKSQAVAFWCDPISGHATLYWYRQILGQGPELLVQFQDESVVDDSQLPKDRFSAERLKGVDSTLKIQPAELGDSAMYLCASSFEGNTEAFFGQGTRLTVV.

The rearrangement joins TRBV7-9 to TRBJ2-4; D not certain. Trimming took off 4 bases at V and 0 bases at J, with 13 bases between the two ends. The CDR3 contains 16 residues. Germline V gene sequence: CDR1 SEHNR, CDR2 FQNEAQ (reference sequence). For the CDR3, the DNA is TGTGCCAGCAGCTCTCCCCAAGGTCCAGCCAAAAACATTCAGTACTTC. As protein: CASSSPQGPAKNIQYF.

The chain recombines TRBV30 with TRBJ2-3, with TRBD2 identical over 8 bases. The V gene's germline CDR1 is GTSNPN and CDR2 SVGIG (reference sequence). The CDR3 has 17 residues. J was trimmed by 2 bases and V by 2 bases; bases with no gene match: 12. The CDR3 sequence: CAWSRAAGDAYTDTQYF. In DNA form, the CDR3 reads TGTGCCTGGAGTAGAGCAGCGGGGGACGCATACACAGATACGCAGTATTTT.